The 15 T cell receptor beta chains in this list originate from one sample, sequenced in a study of neurological immune-mediated disorders. TCRdb reprocessed the 5' RACE reads via MiXCR and lists one record per CDR3 protein. Here the sample spans around 71,000 distinct CDR3 sequences, approximately 15% being singletons. Time point defined: longitudinal time-point 1 (baseline). Sequenced input: PBMCs. The receptors come from a female donor with HTLV-1-associated myelopathy (HAM/TSP).

This clonotype was recorded at least ten times. The V gene is TRBV7-2, the J gene TRBJ2-5; D may be TRBD2 (6 bases). From germline, CDR1 is SGHTA and CDR2 FQGNSA. The CDR3 extends over 15 amino acids. V dropped 2 bases and J dropped 5 bases, with 15 bases sitting between them. The CDR3, as DNA: TGTGCCAGCAGCTTAAATATTCTAGCGACGGAGACCCAGTACTTC. This sequence encodes CASSLNILATETQYF. The full variable domain, completed using reference TRBV7-2 and TRBJ2-5, is GAGVSQSPSNKVTEKGKDVELRCDPISGHTALYWYRQSLGQGLEFLIYFQGNSAPDKSGLPSDRFSAERTGGSVSTLTIQRTQQEDSAVYLCASSLNILATETQYFGPGTRLLVL.

With respect to this clonotype: Possible read error: a much larger clone is one base away. The V gene is TRBV5-1, the J gene TRBJ2-7; 7 bases fit TRBD1. Germline V gene lookup returns CDR1 SGHRS and CDR2 YFSETQ. The CDR3 covers 14 residues. Losses at the gene ends were 6 bases for V and 4 bases for J; bases not matched to a gene: 10. The CDR3 nucleotides read TGCGCCAGCAAACGGTCCGAGGGGGCTTACGAGCAGTACTTC. Amino acid sequence: CASKRSEGAYEQYF. Full variable domain (rest looked up from reference TRBV5-1 and TRBJ2-7): KAGVTQTPRYLIKTRGQQVTLSCSPISGHRSVSWYQQTPGQGLQFLFEYFSETQRNKGNFPGRFSGRQFSNSRSEMNVSTLELGDSALYLCASKRSEGAYEQYFGPGTRLTVT.

This clonotype has a handful of counts. The CDR3 loop reads CASSQVTRGQGNTIYF. CDR3 sequence (DNA): TGCGCCAGCAGCCAAGTGACGAGGGGGCAGGGAAACACCATATATTTT. The V gene is TRBV4-1, the J gene TRBJ1-3; 7 bases agree with TRBD1. Germline V CDR1 and CDR2: MGHRA, YSYEKL. With V trimmed by 1 base and J by 4 bases, 7 bases remained unmatched. The CDR3 contains 16 residues.

This clonotype has at least ten counts. V and J are TRBV5-1 and TRBJ1-1; maybe TRBD1 (5 bases). Trimming removed 4 bases from V and 4 bases from J, with 8 bases in between. Germline V CDR1 and CDR2: SGHRS, YFSETQ. CDR3 length: 12 amino acids. Here the CDR3 reads CASSRDSTEAFF. The CDR3, as DNA: TGCGCCAGCAGCCGTGACAGCACTGAAGCTTTCTTT.

This clonotype was counted ten times or more. The gene calls are TRBV5-1 and TRBJ2-1; no firm D call. Germline CDR1 and CDR2: SGHRS and YFSETQ. The ends were cut back, 7 bases at V and 7 bases at J, with 18 bases in the middle. The length of the CDR3 is 14 residues. This chain's CDR3 is CASVRTSGENEQFF. The CDR3 nucleotides are TGCGCCAGCGTCCGGACCTCGGGCGAAAATGAGCAGTTCTTC.

This clonotype was counted at least ten times. The gene calls are TRBV11-1 and TRBJ2-3; D may correspond to TRBD1 or TRBD2 (5 bases each). The CDR3 loop spans 18 amino acids. Trimming took 2 bases from V and 1 from J, leaving 19 bases between them. Germline V gene data show CDR1 as SGHAT and CDR2 as FQDESV (reference sequence). CDR3 residues: CASSLSGIRQWGTDTQYF. Here the CDR3 DNA reads TGTGCCAGCAGCTTATCCGGGATTAGACAGTGGGGCACAGATACGCAGTATTTT.

This clonotype occurred a few times. V is TRBV5-6 and J is TRBJ1-1; 12 bases are a match to TRBD1. Germline V gene sequence: CDR1 SGHDT, CDR2 YYEEEE. The J segment lost 4 bases and the V segment lost 0 bases, leaving 13 bases of the junction unmatched. There are 19 residues in the CDR3. The CDR3 region has the DNA TGTGCCAGCAGCTTGGGCCCATCCGGGACAGGGGGCCTTAGCACTGAAGCTTTCTTT. Translation gives CASSLGPSGTGGLSTEAFF. Drawing the rest from reference TRBV5-6 and TRBJ1-1, the complete variable domain is DAGVTQSPTHLIKTRGQQVTLRCSPKSGHDTVSWYQQALGQGPQFIFQYYEEEERQRGNFPDRFSGHQFPNYSSELNVNALLLGDSALYLCASSLGPSGTGGLSTEAFFGQGTRLTVV.

This clonotype was recorded many times. The V gene is TRBV7-9, the J gene TRBJ2-5; TRBD1 matches at 7 bases. Per the germline V gene, CDR1 is SEHNR and CDR2 is FQNEAQ (reference sequence). The CDR3 is made up of 13 amino acids. Unmatched junction bases numbered 9, after V lost 4 bases and J lost 10 bases. This chain's CDR3 is CASSSRQGSSQYF. The DNA of the CDR3 is TGTGCCAGCAGCTCCAGACAGGGATCGAGCCAGTACTTC. Drawing the rest from reference TRBV7-9 and TRBJ2-5, the complete variable domain is DTGVSQNPRHKITKRGQNVTFRCDPISEHNRLYWYRQTLGQGPEFLTYFQNEAQLEKSRLLSDRFSAERPKGSFSTLEIQRTEQGDSAMYLCASSSRQGSSQYFGPGTRLLVL.

Regarding this clonotype: A much larger clone lies a single base off, so this may be a read error. This rearrangement joins TRBV5-1 to TRBJ2-7; D is possibly TRBD2 (6 bases). Germline CDR1 is SGHRS and CDR2 is YFSETQ. This CDR3 region has 15 residues. CDR3: CASSLMGLSSYKQYF. The CDR3 nucleotides are TGCGCCAGCAGCTTAATGGGACTGAGCTCCTACAAGCAGTACTTC.

At least ten counts were recorded for this clonotype. Here the CDR3 reads CASSVGKGTDTQYF. DNA for the CDR3: TGTGCCAGCAGCGTAGGAAAGGGAACAGATACGCAGTATTTT. V is TRBV9 and J is TRBJ2-3, with D hard to call. The CDR3 extends over 14 amino acids. The V end was cut by 0 bases, the J end by 3 bases, with 8 bases between. Germline CDR1 SGDLS, CDR2 YYNGEE.

Many counts were recorded for this clonotype. The chain has TRBV4-1 and TRBJ2-1, with D possibly being TRBD2 (6 bases). Germline V gene lookup returns CDR1 MGHRA and CDR2 YSYEKL. This CDR3 region has 17 residues. V dropped 0 bases and J dropped 2 bases, with 14 bases sitting between them. CDR3 in DNA: TGCGCCAGCAGCCAAGACCCACCGGCGGGGACCTACAATGAGCAGTTCTTC. Encoded protein: CASSQDPPAGTYNEQFF.

This clonotype occurred many times. The chain uses TRBV4-2 and TRBJ2-7, with D tentatively TRBD2 (5 bases). Germline CDR1 reads LGHNA; CDR2 reads YNFKEQ. Trimming removed 0 bases at V and 2 bases at J, with 11 bases between. CDR3 length: 15 amino acids. The CDR3 DNA reads TGTGCCAGCAGCCAAGACAGGACTGGAGCCTACGAGCAGTACTTC. Translating gives CASSQDRTGAYEQYF.

This chain connects TRBV14 to TRBJ1-2, with 8 positions matching TRBD1. Losses at the gene ends were 4 bases for V and 4 bases for J; bases not matched to a gene: 11. CDR1 SGHDN and CDR2 FVKESK come from the germline V gene. The CDR3 sequence is 16 residues long. CDR3 nucleotides: TGTGCCAGCAGCCTCGAGGACAGGGAGTCCTGCTATGGCTACACCTTC. This codes for CASSLEDRESCYGYTF.

As regards this clonotype: This may arise from a read error, as a much more abundant clone is one base away. This chain links TRBV28 with TRBJ2-3; TRBD2 matches at 12 bases. V shed 3 bases and J 7 bases; nucleotides not matched to a gene: 14. Germline V gene sequence: CDR1 MDHEN, CDR2 SYDVKM. The CDR3 loop spans 18 amino acids. CDR3 protein: CASSFSLAGGYPPYTQYF. The CDR3 DNA follows: TGTGCCAGCAGTTTCAGTCTAGCGGGGGGGTACCCCCCATATACGCAGTATTTT.

This clonotype was picked up many times. V usage is TRBV5-1 and J usage is TRBJ2-3; D not resolved. The V end was cut by 0 bases, the J end by 2 bases, with 10 bases between. Germline assignment: CDR1 SGHRS and CDR2 YFSETQ. The CDR3 is made up of 15 amino acids. CDR3 sequence (DNA): TGCGCCAGCAGCTTGGTTCCGGGTGTCACAGATACGCAGTATTTT. Protein: CASSLVPGVTDTQYF.